These 28 T cell receptor beta chains originate from one sample sequenced in a study of T cell repertoires in cytomegalovirus infection. TCRdb fed the reads into MiXCR, producing one record per CDR3 protein. The profile covers approximately 270,000 distinct CDR3 sequences, with around 20% appearing a single time and roughly a fifth taken by the ten largest. These receptors have no identified antigens. This specimen was cultured PBMCs, taken from culture after CMV antigen stimulation. These TCRs come from a human donor in good health (CMV status not recorded). Some clones in this sample may be carry-over from other donors' samples.

This clonotype showed up many times. The rearrangement uses TRBV7-8 and TRBJ2-3; 9 nucleotides align to TRBD1. Trimming removed 5 bases from V and 4 bases from J; junction bases left unmatched: 1. CDR1 is SGHVS and CDR2 is FQNEAQ in the germline V gene. The length of the CDR3 is 13 residues. CDR3 coding DNA: TGTGCCAGCAGCAGGACAGGGGCAGATACGCAGTATTTT. Its protein is CASSRTGADTQYF.

The chain couples TRBV7-4 to TRBJ2-1, with no clear D. V lost 1 base and J lost 1, with 11 bases in between. This CDR3 comprises 16 residues. CDR1 is SGHVT and CDR2 is SQSDAQ in the germline V gene. The chain's CDR3 is CASSLGAGPSYNEQFF. The CDR3 DNA follows: TGTGCCAGCAGCTTAGGGGCAGGACCTTCCTACAATGAGCAGTTCTTC.

CDR3: CASSYSPGDRGYTF. The CDR3 DNA follows: TGTGCCAGCAGTTACTCCCCGGGGGATCGTGGCTACACCTTC. The chain is built from TRBV6-5 and TRBJ1-2, with D possibly being TRBD1 (5 bases). From germline, CDR1 is MNHEY and CDR2 SVGAGI. This CDR3 has 14 amino acids. V lost 0 bases and J 7 bases, leaving 12 bases between the germline ends.

The genes are TRBV20-1 and TRBJ2-1; D gene unclear. This CDR3 comprises 15 residues. Trimming removed 4 bases from V and 6 bases from J, with 19 bases in between. Per germline, CDR1 DFQATT and CDR2 SNEGSKA (reference sequence). CDR3 in amino acids: CSANLVAPPSNEQFF. The CDR3 coding sequence is TGCAGTGCTAATCTCGTGGCTCCCCCTAGCAATGAGCAGTTCTTC.

This sequence joins TRBV4-3 and TRBJ1-2; D unresolved. CDR3 length: 15 residues. Per germline, CDR1 LGHNA and CDR2 YSLEER. The V end lost 5 bases, the J end lost 6 bases, and 19 bases lay between the germline ends. The CDR3 DNA sequence: TGCGCCAGCAGCTTGGCCGGGCTAAAATTGGATGGCTACACCTTC. It codes for CASSLAGLKLDGYTF.

This clonotype was counted at least ten times. The V gene is TRBV7-8, the J gene TRBJ2-1, with D possibly TRBD2 on 6 matching bases. Germline CDR1 reads SGHVS; CDR2 reads FQNEAQ. V lost 4 bases, J lost 8 bases, and 15 bases lay in between. The CDR3 covers 14 residues. The CDR3 region has the DNA TGTGCCAGCAGCTCCGGGGACTTAATCGATGAGCAGTTCTTC. Residues: CASSSGDLIDEQFF. Looking up the rest from reference TRBV7-8 and TRBJ2-1 gives the full variable domain: GAGVSQSPRYKVAKRGQDVALRCDPISGHVSLFWYQQALGQGPEFLTYFQNEAQLDKSGLPSDRFFAERPEGSVSTLKIQRTQQEDSAVYLCASSSGDLIDEQFFGPGTRLTVL.

The V and J genes are TRBV7-8 and TRBJ2-3; 11 positions match TRBD2. The germline V gene has CDR1 SGHVS and CDR2 FQNEAQ. The V and J ends lost 6 bases and 3 bases, in that order; junction bases with no gene match: 17. The CDR3 covers 19 residues. CDR3 region: CASRPSRPGLAEVTDTQYF. The CDR3 nucleotides are TGTGCCAGCAGGCCGTCCCGGCCGGGACTAGCGGAGGTTACAGATACGCAGTATTTT.

This clonotype was detected only a few times. This chain uses TRBV12-3 or TRBV12-4 with TRBJ2-2; D gene uncertain. This CDR3 region has 12 residues. V lost 5 bases and J lost 7, with 8 bases in between. In DNA, the CDR3 is TGTGCCAGCAGTAGAGCGATCGGGGAGCTGTTTTTT. Its translation is CASSRAIGELFF.

This clonotype was recorded many times. The chain recombines TRBV7-3 with TRBJ2-3; a weak D match, TRBD2 (6 bases). V lost 1 base, J lost 8 bases, and 19 bases lay in between. CDR1 and CDR2 (germline): SGHTA, FQGTGA. The CDR3 runs 16 residues. The CDR3 nucleotides read TGTGCCAGCAGCTTAAGACCAGGCACCTCCGGGGGTACGCAGTATTTT. Translation: CASSLRPGTSGGTQYF.

This clonotype was recorded at least ten times. The chain recombines TRBV5-6 with TRBJ1-1; D remains unclear. V was shortened by 1 base and J by 5 bases, with 9 bases between the two germline ends. Germline CDR1 is SGHDT and CDR2 is YYEEEE. The CDR3 is 13 amino acids. The CDR3, as DNA: TGTGCCAGCAGCTTGCAGGATATAACTGAAGCTTTCTTT. This codes for CASSLQDITEAFF.

This clonotype was counted at least ten times. The CDR3 reads CASSLHAMNTEAFF. The CDR3 DNA reads TGTGCCAGCAGTCTTCACGCCATGAACACTGAAGCTTTCTTT. This chain uses TRBV12-3 or TRBV12-4 with TRBJ1-1, with D unclear. V lost 5 bases to trimming and J lost 0 bases, with 10 bases between them. The CDR3 has 14 residues.

Only a few counts were recorded for this clonotype. The chain recombines TRBV24-1 with TRBJ2-1; TRBD1 might be the D (5 bases). The germline gives CDR1 KGHDR, CDR2 SFDVKD. This CDR3 is 13 amino acids long. Trimming took 0 bases from V and 8 from J, leaving 7 bases between them. CDR3 coding DNA: TGTGCCACCAGTGATTTGGACAGCTATGAGCAGTTCTTC. Translation gives CATSDLDSYEQFF.

The gene calls are TRBV28 and TRBJ2-2, with TRBD2 matching 9 bases. This CDR3 contains 17 residues. J lost 1 base, V lost 4 bases, and 7 bases had no gene match. Germline CDR1 MDHEN, CDR2 SYDVKM. CDR3 sequence reads: CASSWLAGSLNTGELFF. The CDR3 DNA reads as TGTGCCAGCAGTTGGCTAGCGGGGAGTTTGAACACCGGGGAGCTGTTTTTT. The variable domain in full, completed from reference TRBV28 and TRBJ2-2, reads DVKVTQSSRYLVKRTGEKVFLECVQDMDHENMFWYRQDPGLGLRLIYFSYDVKMKEKGDIPEGYSVSREKKERFSLILESASTNQTSMYLCASSWLAGSLNTGELFFGEGSRLTVL.

This clonotype was detected only a few times. This sequence joins TRBV7-8 and TRBJ2-7; TRBD2 agrees at 7 bases. The CDR3 runs to 16 residues. Germline CDR1 SGHVS, CDR2 FQNEAQ. J lost 5 bases, V lost 3 bases, and 13 bases had no gene match. Here the CDR3 reads CASSFPTSLSGDEQYV. CDR3 nucleotides: TGTGCCAGCAGCTTCCCGACTAGCCTGAGCGGGGACGAGCAGTACGTC.

For the CDR3, the DNA is TGTGCCAGCAATCTAGGACTAGCGGGAGGACTCTACAATGAGCAGTTCTTC. Encoded protein: CASNLGLAGGLYNEQFF. This chain connects TRBV28 to TRBJ2-1, with 14 bases identical to TRBD2. With 7 bases clipped from V and 3 bases from J, the junction kept 8 bases outside the gene matches. This CDR3 region has 17 residues. Germline CDR1 MDHEN, CDR2 SYDVKM.

This clonotype came up a few times. This chain uses TRBV19 with TRBJ1-2, with 7 positions matching TRBD1. The CDR3 spans 14 residues. V shed 6 bases, J shed 5 bases, and the junction held 9 bases outside the gene matches. In germline, CDR1 is LNHDA, CDR2 SQIVND (reference sequence). CDR3 amino acids: CASSLGTEYYGYTF. CDR3 nucleotide sequence: TGTGCCAGTAGCCTCGGGACAGAATATTATGGCTACACCTTC.

This clonotype has a count of ten or more. This chain uses TRBV7-9 with TRBJ1-5; TRBD1 agrees at 9 bases. CDR1 and CDR2 (germline): SEHNR, FQNEAQ (reference sequence). With 2 bases clipped from V and 6 bases from J, the junction kept 2 bases outside the gene matches. This CDR3 is built from 14 residues. The CDR3: CASSLTGGPQPQHF. The CDR3 bases are TGTGCCAGCAGCTTAACAGGGGGCCCTCAGCCCCAGCATTTT.

The rearrangement joins TRBV4-3 to TRBJ1-6; tentative D call: TRBD1 (5 bases). Looked up from germline, CDR1 is LGHNA and CDR2 is YSLEER. This CDR3 is 15 amino acids long. Trimming shortened V by 0 bases and J by 10 bases, and 13 bases separated the two germline ends. The CDR3 loop is CASSQDTAGQSPLHF. DNA for the CDR3: TGCGCCAGCAGCCAAGATACGGCGGGGCAATCACCCCTCCACTTT.

This clonotype was seen a few times. The chain is built from TRBV24-1 and TRBJ1-5; D gene ambiguous. The germline V and J ends were trimmed by 3 bases and 7 bases, with 9 bases remaining between them. Germline CDR1 is KGHDR and CDR2 is SFDVKD. The CDR3 extends over 13 amino acids. The CDR3: CATSDATNQPQHF. The CDR3 DNA follows: TGTGCCACCAGTGATGCGACAAACCAGCCCCAGCATTTT.

The rearrangement links TRBV6-8 to TRBJ1-5; D is uncertain. Trimming took 3 bases from V and 3 from J, leaving 3 bases between them. CDR3 size: 12 residues. Germline assignment: CDR1 MNHGY and CDR2 SAAAGT. The CDR3 DNA sequence: TGTGCCAGCAGTTATAACAATCAGCCCCAGCATTTT. It specifies CASSYNNQPQHF.

V usage is TRBV7-2 and J usage is TRBJ2-5; 7 bases fit TRBD1. V lost 6 bases to trimming and J lost 0 bases; unmatched junction nucleotides: 7. From germline, CDR1 is SGHTA and CDR2 FQGNSA. The CDR3 loop spans 15 amino acids. The CDR3 region has the DNA TGTGCCAGCAGAGGGGGCGGGCTGTACCAAGAGACCCAGTACTTC. Amino acid sequence: CASRGGGLYQETQYF.

This clonotype was detected many times. This rearrangement joins TRBV5-1 to TRBJ2-1, with 7 positions matching TRBD2. Looked up from germline, CDR1 is SGHRS and CDR2 is YFSETQ. Trimming took 0 bases from V and 10 from J; bases not matched to a gene: 10. The CDR3 runs to 15 residues. The CDR3 DNA reads as TGCGCCAGCAGCTTGGAGGGAGGGCCGGATCGGGAGCAGTTCTTC. Translation: CASSLEGGPDREQFF.

This clonotype was picked up many times. This chain connects TRBV4-3 to TRBJ2-1; D call uncertain. The CDR3 loop spans 14 amino acids. The germline V gene encodes CDR1 LGHNA and CDR2 YSLEER. V was pared by 1 base and J by 8 bases, with 12 bases between. The CDR3 coding sequence is TGCGCCAGCAGCCAAGTCGCGAAATGGGATGAGCAGTTCTTC. It yields the protein CASSQVAKWDEQFF.

This clonotype was seen many times. The chain has TRBV12-3 or TRBV12-4 and TRBJ2-3, with TRBD2 identical over 8 bases. This CDR3 has 20 residues. V lost 5 bases to trimming and J lost 2 bases; unmatched junction nucleotides: 21. The CDR3 loop reads CASSPTQRGLIHRLTDTQYF. The CDR3 coding sequence is TGTGCCAGCAGTCCGACTCAGCGGGGGTTGATACATCGGCTCACAGATACGCAGTATTTT.

The rearrangement uses TRBV10-1 and TRBJ2-3; D call uncertain. Per germline, CDR1 WNHNN and CDR2 SYGVQD (reference sequence). This CDR3 comprises 16 residues. Trimming pared 3 bases from V and 0 bases from J, leaving 13 bases between. CDR3 residues: CASSDRRGGSTDTQYF. CDR3 sequence (DNA): TGCGCCAGCAGTGATAGGCGTGGCGGTAGCACAGATACGCAGTATTTT.

The V gene is TRBV15, the J gene TRBJ2-7; unclear D gene. The CDR3 length is 13 residues. Germline V gene lookup returns CDR1 LNHNV and CDR2 YYDKDF (reference sequence). Between the trimmed V and J ends, which lost 3 bases and 1 base, there was a span of 7 bases. CDR3 nucleotides: TGTGCCACCAGCAGTGCTGTATCCTACGAGCAGTACTTC. This gives the protein CATSSAVSYEQYF.

This clonotype has more than one count but fewer than ten. The genes are TRBV12-5 and TRBJ2-1; TRBD2 matches 8 bases. CDR1 and CDR2 (germline): LGHNT, FRNRAP. Losses at the gene ends were 2 bases for V and 3 bases for J; bases not matched to a gene: 3. The CDR3 is made up of 15 amino acids. CDR3 residues: CASGLRLAGYNEQFF. CDR3 nucleotides: TGTGCTAGTGGTTTGAGGCTAGCGGGCTACAATGAGCAGTTCTTC. The entire variable domain, with the rest obtained from reference TRBV12-5 and TRBJ2-1, is as follows: DARVTQTPRHKVTEMGQEVTMRCQPILGHNTVFWYRQTMMQGLELLAYFRNRAPLDDSGMPKDRFSAEMPDATLATLKIQPSEPRDSAVYFCASGLRLAGYNEQFFGPGTRLTVL.

This clonotype was recorded many times. The V gene is TRBV7-4, the J gene TRBJ1-3, with TRBD1 as a possible D gene (5 bases). The germline V and J ends were trimmed by 8 bases and 4 bases, with 15 bases remaining between them. Germline V lookup: CDR1 SGHVT, CDR2 SQSDAQ. The CDR3 length is 14 residues. The CDR3 DNA reads TGTGCCAGCCTCACCCCGGGGGGAGGAAACACCATATATTTT. As protein: CASLTPGGGNTIYF.